This T cell receptor (beta chain) was documented in a study of siplizumab effects on memory and regulatory T cells. Study-wide findings and caveats: Roughly 75-97% of proliferating clones (CD4+ or CD8+) could not be assigned a naive or memory phenotype. Naive T cells seemed more diverse than memory cells and seemed major alloresponse contributors.

On this clone: Its target is unknown.

Sequencing was performed with immunoSEQ multiplex PCR; in TCRdb, only in-frame clones are kept and a portion is missing. The table shows tens of thousands of clones, with approximately 93% occurring only once. Trimming shortened V by 5 bases and J by 7 bases, and 13 bases separated the two germline ends. Germline V gene data show CDR1 as SGHDT and CDR2 as YYEEEE. This CDR3 spans 13 amino acids. The V gene is TRBV5-6, the J gene TRBJ1-5, with a weak D call TRBD1 (5 bases). The sequenced material came from CD8+ T cells sorted from blood. The sequence came from a human donor in good health. The CDR3 coding sequence is TGTGCCAGCAGTTACGGGGGGGGGCAGCCCCAGCATTTT. This translates into CASSYGGGQPQHF.